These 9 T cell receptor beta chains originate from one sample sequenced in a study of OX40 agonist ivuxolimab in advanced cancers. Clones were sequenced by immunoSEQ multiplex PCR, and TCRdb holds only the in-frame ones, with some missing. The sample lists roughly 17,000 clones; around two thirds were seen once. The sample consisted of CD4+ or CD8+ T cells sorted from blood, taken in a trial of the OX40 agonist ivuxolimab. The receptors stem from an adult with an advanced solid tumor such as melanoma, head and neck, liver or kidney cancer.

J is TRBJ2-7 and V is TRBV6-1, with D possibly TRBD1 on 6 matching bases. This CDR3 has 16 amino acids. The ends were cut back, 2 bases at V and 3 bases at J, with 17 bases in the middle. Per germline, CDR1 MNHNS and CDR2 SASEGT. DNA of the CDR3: TGTGCCAGCAGTGAACCCTTCTACAGGGAAGGCTACGAGCAGTACTTC. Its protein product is CASSEPFYREGYEQYF.

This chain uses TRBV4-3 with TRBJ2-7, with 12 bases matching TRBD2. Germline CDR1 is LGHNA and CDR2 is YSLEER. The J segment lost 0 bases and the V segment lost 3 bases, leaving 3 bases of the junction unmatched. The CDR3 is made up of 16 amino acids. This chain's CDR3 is CASSHGLAGSSYEQYF. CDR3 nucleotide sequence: TGCGCCAGCAGCCATGGACTAGCGGGGAGCTCCTACGAGCAGTACTTC.

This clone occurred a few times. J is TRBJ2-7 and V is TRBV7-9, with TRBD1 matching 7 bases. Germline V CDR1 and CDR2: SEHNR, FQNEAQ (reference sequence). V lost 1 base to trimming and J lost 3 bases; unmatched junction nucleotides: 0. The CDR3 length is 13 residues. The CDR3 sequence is CASSLGTGYEQYF. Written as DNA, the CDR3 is TGTGCCAGCAGCTTAGGGACAGGCTACGAGCAGTACTTC.

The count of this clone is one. The CDR3 spells CASSPGPSGTQYF. CDR3 nucleotide sequence: TGTGCCAGCAGCCCGGGTCCTTCTGGGACCCAGTACTTC. The rearrangement uses TRBV6-5 and TRBJ2-5; D is unresolved. The CDR3 runs 13 residues. V was cut by 6 bases and J by 7 bases, with 15 bases left in between. Germline CDR1 MNHEY, CDR2 SVGAGI.

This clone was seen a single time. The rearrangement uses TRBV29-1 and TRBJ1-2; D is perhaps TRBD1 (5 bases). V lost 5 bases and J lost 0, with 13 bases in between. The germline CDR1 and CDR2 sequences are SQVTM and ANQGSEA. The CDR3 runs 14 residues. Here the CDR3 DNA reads TGCAGCGTTCATCAGGGTTTTGCTAACTATGGCTACACCTTC. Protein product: CSVHQGFANYGYTF.

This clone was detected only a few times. CDR3 in amino acids: CASSPGDSRETQYF. CDR3 bases: TGTGCCAGTAGCCCCGGGGACAGTCGGGAGACCCAGTACTTC. The chain combines TRBV19 with TRBJ2-5, with 7 bases matching TRBD1. This CDR3 has 14 residues. Germline assignment: CDR1 LNHDA and CDR2 SQIVND (reference sequence). The trim removed 6 bases at V and 5 bases at J, leaving 9 bases unmatched.

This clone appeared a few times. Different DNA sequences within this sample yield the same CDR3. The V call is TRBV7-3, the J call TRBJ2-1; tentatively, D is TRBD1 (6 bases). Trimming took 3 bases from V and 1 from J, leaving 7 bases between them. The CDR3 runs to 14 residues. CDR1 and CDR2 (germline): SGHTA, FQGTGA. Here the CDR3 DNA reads TGTGCCAGCAGCTTGCAGGGGTCCTACAATGAGCAGTTCTTC. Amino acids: CASSLQGSYNEQFF.

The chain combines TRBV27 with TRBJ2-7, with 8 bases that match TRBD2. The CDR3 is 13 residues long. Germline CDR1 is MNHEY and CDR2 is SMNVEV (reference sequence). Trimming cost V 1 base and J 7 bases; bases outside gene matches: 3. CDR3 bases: TGTGCCAGCAGTTTATTTGCTAGCGGGGAGCAGTACTTC. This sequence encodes CASSLFASGEQYF.

The CDR3 spells CASSPTPGPQETQYF. CDR3 nucleotides: TGTGCCAGCAGCCCAACCCCAGGGCCCCAAGAGACCCAGTACTTC. This chain links TRBV11-2 with TRBJ2-5, with TRBD1 as a possible D gene (5 bases). The ends were cut back, 5 bases at V and 1 base at J, with 14 bases in the middle. Germline-derived CDR1 and CDR2 are SGHAT and FQNNGV. This CDR3 spans 15 amino acids.